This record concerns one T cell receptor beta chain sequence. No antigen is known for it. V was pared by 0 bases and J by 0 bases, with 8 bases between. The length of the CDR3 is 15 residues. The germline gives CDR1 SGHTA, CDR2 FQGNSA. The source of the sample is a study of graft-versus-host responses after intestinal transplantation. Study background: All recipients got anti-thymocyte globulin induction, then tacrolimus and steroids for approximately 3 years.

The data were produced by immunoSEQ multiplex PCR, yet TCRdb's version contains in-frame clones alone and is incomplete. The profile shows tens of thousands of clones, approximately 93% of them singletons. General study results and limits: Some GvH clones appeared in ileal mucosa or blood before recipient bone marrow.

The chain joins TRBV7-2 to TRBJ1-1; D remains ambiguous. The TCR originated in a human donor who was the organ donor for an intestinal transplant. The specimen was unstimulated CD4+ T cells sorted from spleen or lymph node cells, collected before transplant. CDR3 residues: CASSLAGGMNTEAFF. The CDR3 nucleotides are TGTGCCAGCAGCTTAGCAGGAGGGATGAACACTGAAGCTTTCTTT.